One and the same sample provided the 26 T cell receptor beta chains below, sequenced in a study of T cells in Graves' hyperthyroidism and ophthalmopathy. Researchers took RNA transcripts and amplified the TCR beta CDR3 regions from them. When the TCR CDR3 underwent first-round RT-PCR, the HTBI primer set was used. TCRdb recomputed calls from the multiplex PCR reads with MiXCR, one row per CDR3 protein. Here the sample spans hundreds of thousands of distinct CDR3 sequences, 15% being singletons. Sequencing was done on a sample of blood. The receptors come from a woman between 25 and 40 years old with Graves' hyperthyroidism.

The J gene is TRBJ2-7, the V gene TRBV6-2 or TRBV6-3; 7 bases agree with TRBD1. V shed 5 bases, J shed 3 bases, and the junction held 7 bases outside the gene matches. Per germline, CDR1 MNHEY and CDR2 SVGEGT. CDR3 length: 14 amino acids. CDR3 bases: TGTGCCAGCAGTAAAACAGGGGAAATCTACGAGCAGTACTTC. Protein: CASSKTGEIYEQYF.

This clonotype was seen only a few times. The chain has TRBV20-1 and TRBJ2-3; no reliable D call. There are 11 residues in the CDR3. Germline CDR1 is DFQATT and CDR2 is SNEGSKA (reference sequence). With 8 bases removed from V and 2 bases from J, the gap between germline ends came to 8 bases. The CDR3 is CSTIHTDTQYF. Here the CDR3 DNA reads TGCAGTACCATTCACACAGATACGCAGTATTTT.

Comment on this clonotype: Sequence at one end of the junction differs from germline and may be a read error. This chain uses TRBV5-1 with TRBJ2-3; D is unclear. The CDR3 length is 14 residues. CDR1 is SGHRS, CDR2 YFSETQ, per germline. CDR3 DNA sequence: TGCGCCTGCAGGTCCCACCCAAGCACAGATACGCAGTATTTT. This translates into CACRSHPSTDTQYF.

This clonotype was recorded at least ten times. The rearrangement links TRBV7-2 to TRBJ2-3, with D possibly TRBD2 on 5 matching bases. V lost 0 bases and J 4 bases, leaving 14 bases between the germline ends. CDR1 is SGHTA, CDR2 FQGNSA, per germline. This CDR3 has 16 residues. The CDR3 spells CASSLALPGSADTQYF. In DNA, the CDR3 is TGTGCCAGCAGCTTAGCGCTCCCGGGGAGTGCAGATACGCAGTATTTT.

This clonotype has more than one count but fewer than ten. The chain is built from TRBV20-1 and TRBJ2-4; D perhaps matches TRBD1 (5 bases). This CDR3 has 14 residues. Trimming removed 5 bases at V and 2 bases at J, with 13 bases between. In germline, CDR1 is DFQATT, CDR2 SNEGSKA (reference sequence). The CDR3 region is CSAAQGLTKNIQYF. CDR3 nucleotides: TGCAGTGCTGCCCAGGGCCTAACCAAAAACATTCAGTACTTC.

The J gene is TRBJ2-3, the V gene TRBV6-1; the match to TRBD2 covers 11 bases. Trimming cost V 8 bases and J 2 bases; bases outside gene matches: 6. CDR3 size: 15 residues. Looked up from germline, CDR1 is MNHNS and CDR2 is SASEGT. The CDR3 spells CASGGLAAFTDTQYF. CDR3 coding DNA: TGTGCCAGCGGGGGACTAGCGGCCTTCACAGATACGCAGTATTTT.

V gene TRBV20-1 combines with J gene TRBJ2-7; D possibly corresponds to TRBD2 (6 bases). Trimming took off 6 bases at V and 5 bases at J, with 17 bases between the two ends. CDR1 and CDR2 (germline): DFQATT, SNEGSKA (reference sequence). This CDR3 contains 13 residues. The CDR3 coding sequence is TGCAGTGCCGGGGGTAGCGGCGCCCACGAGCAGTACTTC. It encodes CSAGGSGAHEQYF.

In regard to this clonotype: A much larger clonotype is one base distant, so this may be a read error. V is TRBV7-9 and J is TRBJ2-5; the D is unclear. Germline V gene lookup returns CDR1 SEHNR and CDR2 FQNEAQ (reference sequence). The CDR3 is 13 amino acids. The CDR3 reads CASSFSSEETRYF. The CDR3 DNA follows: TGTGCCAGCAGCTTTTCCAGTGAAGAGACCCGGTACTTC.

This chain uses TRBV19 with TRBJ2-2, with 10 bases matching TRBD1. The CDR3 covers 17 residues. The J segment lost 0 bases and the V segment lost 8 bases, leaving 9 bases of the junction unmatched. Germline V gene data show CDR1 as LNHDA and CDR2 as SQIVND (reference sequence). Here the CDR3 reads CASSLYGQGANTGELFF. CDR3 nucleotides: TGTGCCAGTTCCCTTTACGGACAGGGGGCGAACACCGGGGAGCTGTTTTTT.

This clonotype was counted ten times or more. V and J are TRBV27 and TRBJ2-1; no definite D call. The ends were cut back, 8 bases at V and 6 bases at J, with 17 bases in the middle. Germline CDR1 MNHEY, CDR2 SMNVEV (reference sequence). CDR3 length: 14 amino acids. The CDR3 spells CASRPVGPRNEQFF. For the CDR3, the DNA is TGTGCCAGCCGCCCCGTAGGGCCCCGCAATGAGCAGTTCTTC.

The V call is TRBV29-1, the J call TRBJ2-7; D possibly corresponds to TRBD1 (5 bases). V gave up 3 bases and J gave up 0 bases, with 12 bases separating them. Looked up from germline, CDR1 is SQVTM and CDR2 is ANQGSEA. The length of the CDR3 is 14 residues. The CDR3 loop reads CSVESGRSSYEQYF. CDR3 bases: TGCAGCGTTGAGTCAGGGCGAAGCTCCTACGAGCAGTACTTC.

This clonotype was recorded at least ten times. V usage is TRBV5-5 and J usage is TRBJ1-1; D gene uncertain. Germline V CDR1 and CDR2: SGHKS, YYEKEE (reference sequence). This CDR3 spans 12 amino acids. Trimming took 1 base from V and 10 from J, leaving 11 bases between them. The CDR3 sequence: CASSLSPLGAFF. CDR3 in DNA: TGTGCCAGCAGCTTGTCACCCTTGGGAGCTTTCTTT.

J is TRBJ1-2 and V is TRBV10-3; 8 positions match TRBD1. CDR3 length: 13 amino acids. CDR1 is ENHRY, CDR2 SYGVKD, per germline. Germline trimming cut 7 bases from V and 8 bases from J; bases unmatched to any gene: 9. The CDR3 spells CAITNRGSYGYTF. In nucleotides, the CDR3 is TGTGCCATCACAAACAGGGGGTCCTACGGCTACACCTTC.

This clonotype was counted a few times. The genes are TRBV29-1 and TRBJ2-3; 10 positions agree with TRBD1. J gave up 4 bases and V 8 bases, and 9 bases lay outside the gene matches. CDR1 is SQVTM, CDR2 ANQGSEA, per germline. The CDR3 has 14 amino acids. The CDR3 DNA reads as TGCAGCTCCGGGACAGGGGATGTCGCAGATACGCAGTATTTT. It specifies CSSGTGDVADTQYF.

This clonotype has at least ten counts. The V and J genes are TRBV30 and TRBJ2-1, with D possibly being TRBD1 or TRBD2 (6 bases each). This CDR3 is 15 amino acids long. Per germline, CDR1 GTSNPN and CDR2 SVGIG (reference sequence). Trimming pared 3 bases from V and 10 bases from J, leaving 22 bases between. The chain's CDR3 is CAWSPTGRSSYEQFF. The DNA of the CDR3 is TGTGCCTGGAGCCCAACAGGGAGGTCATCATACGAGCAGTTCTTC.

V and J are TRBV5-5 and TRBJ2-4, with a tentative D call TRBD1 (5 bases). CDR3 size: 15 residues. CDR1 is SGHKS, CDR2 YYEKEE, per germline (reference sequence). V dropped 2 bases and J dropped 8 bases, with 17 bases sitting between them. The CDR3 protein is CASSFTGGREYIQYF. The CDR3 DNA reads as TGTGCCAGCAGCTTCACCGGCGGCAGGGAATACATTCAGTACTTC.

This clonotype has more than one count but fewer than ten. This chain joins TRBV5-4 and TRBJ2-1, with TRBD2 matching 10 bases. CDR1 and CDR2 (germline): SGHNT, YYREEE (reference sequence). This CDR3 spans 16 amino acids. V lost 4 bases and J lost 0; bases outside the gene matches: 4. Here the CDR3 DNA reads TGTGCCAGCAGCCCCGGACTAGCGGTCTCCTACAATGAGCAGTTCTTC. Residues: CASSPGLAVSYNEQFF.

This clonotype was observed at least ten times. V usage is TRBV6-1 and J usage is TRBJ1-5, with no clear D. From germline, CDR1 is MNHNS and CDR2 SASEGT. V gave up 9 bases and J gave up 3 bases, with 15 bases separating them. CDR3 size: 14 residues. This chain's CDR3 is CARTHQTVNQPQHF. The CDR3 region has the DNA TGTGCCAGAACCCACCAGACCGTCAATCAGCCCCAGCATTTT.

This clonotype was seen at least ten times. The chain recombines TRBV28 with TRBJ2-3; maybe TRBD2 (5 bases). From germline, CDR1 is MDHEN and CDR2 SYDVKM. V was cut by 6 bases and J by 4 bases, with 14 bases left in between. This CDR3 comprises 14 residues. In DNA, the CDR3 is TGTGCCAGCAGCTATTCACTAGTCCCAGATACGCAGTATTTT. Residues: CASSYSLVPDTQYF.

DNA for the CDR3: TGTGCCAGCAGCCAAACCCATGGCTACACCTTC. It codes for CASSQTHGYTF. V is TRBV14 and J is TRBJ1-2; D gene ambiguous. From germline, CDR1 is SGHDN and CDR2 FVKESK. CDR3 length: 11 amino acids. Between the trimmed V and J ends, which lost 2 bases and 6 bases, there was a span of 4 bases.

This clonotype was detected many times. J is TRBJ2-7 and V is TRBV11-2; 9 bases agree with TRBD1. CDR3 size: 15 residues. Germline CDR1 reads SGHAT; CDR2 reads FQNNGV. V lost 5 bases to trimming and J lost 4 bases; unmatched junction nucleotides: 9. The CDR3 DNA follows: TGTGCCAGCAGCACCAACAGGGGGCATGGGTACGAGCAGTACTTC. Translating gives CASSTNRGHGYEQYF.

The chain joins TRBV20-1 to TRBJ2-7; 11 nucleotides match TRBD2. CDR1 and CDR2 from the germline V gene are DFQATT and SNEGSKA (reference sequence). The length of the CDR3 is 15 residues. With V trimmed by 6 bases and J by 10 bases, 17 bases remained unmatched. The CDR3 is CSARSVAGGGGEQYF. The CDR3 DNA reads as TGCAGTGCCCGGTCAGTAGCGGGAGGGGGGGGTGAACAGTACTTC.

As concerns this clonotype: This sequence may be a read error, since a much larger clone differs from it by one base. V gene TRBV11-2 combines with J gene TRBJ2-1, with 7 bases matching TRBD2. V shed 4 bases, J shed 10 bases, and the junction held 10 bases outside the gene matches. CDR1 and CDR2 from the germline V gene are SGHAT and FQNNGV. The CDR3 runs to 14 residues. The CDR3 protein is CASSWDYLNFEQFF. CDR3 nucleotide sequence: TGTGCCAGCAGCTGGGACTACCTCAATTTCGAGCAGTTCTTC.

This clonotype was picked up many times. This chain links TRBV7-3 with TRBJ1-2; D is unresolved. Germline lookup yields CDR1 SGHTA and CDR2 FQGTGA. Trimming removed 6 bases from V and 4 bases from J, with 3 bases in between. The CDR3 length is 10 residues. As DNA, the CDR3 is TGTGCCAGCAGAATCTATGGCTACACCTTC. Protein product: CASRIYGYTF.

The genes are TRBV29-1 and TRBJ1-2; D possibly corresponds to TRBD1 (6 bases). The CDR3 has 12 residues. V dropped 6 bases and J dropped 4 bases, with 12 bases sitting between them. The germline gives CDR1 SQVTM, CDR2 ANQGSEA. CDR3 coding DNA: TGCAGCGTGTACAGGGCAGCCTATGGCTACACCTTC. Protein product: CSVYRAAYGYTF. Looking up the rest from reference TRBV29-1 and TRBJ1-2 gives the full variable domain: SAVISQKPSRDICQRGTSLTIQCQVDSQVTMMFWYRQQPGQSLTLIATANQGSEATYESGFVIDKFPISRPNLTFSTLTVSNMSPEDSSIYLCSVYRAAYGYTFGSGTRLTVV.

The CDR3 region is CASRGGTYTDTQYF. In DNA form, the CDR3 reads TGTGCCAGCAGGGGCGGGACTTACACAGATACGCAGTATTTT. V usage is TRBV28 and J usage is TRBJ2-3, with TRBD2 as a possible D gene (6 bases). Trimming removed 6 bases from V and 2 bases from J, with 12 bases in between. The germline V gene encodes CDR1 MDHEN and CDR2 SYDVKM. This CDR3 has 14 residues.